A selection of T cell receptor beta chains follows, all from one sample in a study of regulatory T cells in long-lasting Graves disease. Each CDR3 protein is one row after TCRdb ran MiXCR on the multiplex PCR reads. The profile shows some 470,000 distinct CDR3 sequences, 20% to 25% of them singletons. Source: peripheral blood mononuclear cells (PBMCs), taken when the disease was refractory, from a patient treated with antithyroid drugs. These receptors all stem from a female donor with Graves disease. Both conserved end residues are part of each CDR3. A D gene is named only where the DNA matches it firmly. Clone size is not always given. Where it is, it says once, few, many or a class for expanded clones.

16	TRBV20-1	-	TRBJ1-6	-	TGCAGTGCTAGAGATCGCTGGGGATCGATAAATTCACCCCTCCACTTT	CSARDRWGSINSPLHF
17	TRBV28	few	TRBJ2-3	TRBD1	TGTGCCAGCAGTTCGCGGGACAGGGGGCTGAGGACAGATACGCAGTATTTT	CASSSRDRGLRTDTQYF
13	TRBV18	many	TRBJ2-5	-	TGTGCCAGCTCACCCACAGGGTTGGAGACCCAGTACTTC	CASSPTGLETQYF
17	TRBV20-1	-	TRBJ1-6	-	TGCAGTGCTAGTGCGGGCAGTGCAAGCTCCTATAATTCACCCCTCCACTTT	CSASAGSASSYNSPLHF
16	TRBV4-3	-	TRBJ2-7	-	TGCGCCAGCAGCCAAGACAGGCTGGGGATCTCCTACGAGCAGTACTTC	CASSQDRLGISYEQYF
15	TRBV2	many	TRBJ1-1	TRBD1	TGTGCCAGCAGTGGGACAGGGGGCGCGGACACTGAAGCTTTCTTT	CASSGTGGADTEAFF
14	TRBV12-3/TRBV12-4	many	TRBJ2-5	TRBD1	TGTGCCAGCAGGTGGACAGGGATACGAGAGACCCAGTACTTC	CASRWTGIRETQYF
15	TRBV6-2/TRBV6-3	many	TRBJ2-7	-	TGTGCCAGCAGTTACGAGGCTGCCACCGCCTACGAGCAGTACTTC	CASSYEAATAYEQYF
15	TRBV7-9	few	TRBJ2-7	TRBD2	TGTGCCAGCAGCTATTTAGCGGGGGCCTCCTACGAGCAGTACTTC	CASSYLAGASYEQYF
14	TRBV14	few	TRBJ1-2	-	TGTGCCAGCAGCCAAGATAAAGGCGCCGGGGGCTACACCTTC	CASSQDKGAGGYTF
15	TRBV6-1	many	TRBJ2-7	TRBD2	TGTGCCAGCGGGACCCCTAGCGGGATCTCCTACGAGCAGTACTTC	CASGTPSGISYEQYF
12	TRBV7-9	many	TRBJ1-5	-	TGTGCCAGCAGCCAGCAAAATCAGCCCCAGCATTTT	CASSQQNQPQHF
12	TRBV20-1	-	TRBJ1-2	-	TGCAGTGCTAGACAGGTGGACTATGGCTACACCTTC	CSARQVDYGYTF
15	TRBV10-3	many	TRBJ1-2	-	TGTGCCATCAGTGAGTCCCCCGTGGGGCTTTTGGGCTACACCTTC	CAISESPVGLLGYTF
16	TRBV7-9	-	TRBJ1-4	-	TGTGCCAGCAGCTTAAGGAAGGTTGCAACTAATGAAAAACTGTTTTTT	CASSLRKVATNEKLFF
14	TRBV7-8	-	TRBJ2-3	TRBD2	TGTGCCAGCAGCAGCGGGACTAGCACAGATACGCAGTATTTT	CASSSGTSTDTQYF
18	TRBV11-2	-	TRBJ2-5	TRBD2	TGTGCCAACAGCTCACAGTTACCGGGACTAGCGGGGGAAGAGACCCAGTACTTC	CANSSQLPGLAGEETQYF
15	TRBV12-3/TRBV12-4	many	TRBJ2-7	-	TGTGCCAGCAGTCCCGGGACCACCTATTCCTACGAGCAGTACTTC	CASSPGTTYSYEQYF
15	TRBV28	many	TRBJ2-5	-	TGTGCCAGCAGTGCCTCTCCGGGATCCCAAGAGACCCAGTACTTC	CASSASPGSQETQYF
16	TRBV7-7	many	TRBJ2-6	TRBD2	TGTGCTAGCAGCCCTGGGGGGGGGTCTGGGGCCAACGTCCTGACTTTC	CASSPGGGSGANVLTF
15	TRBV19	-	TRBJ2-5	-	TGTGCCAGCCGAAGTGGCAGCGCAATTAAGGAGACCCAGTACTTC	CASRSGSAIKETQYF
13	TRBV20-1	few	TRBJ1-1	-	TGCAGTGCTGGGGGACCTACGGGAACTGAAGCTTTCTTT	CSAGGPTGTEAFF
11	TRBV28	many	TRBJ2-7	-	TGTGCCAGCCTTTTGGGGCGCGTGCAGTACTTC	CASLLGRVQYF
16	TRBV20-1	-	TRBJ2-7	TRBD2	TGCAGTGCTAGAGTGAGGACTAGCGGTTGGCTCTACGAGCAGTACTTC	CSARVRTSGWLYEQYF
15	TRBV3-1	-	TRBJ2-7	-	TGTGCCAGCAGCCAAGATCGAAGGTCTCCCTACGAGCAGTACTTC	CASSQDRRSPYEQYF
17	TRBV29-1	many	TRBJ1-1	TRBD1	TGCAGCGTTGAAGGAAGCAGCCGGACAGGGAGGTCCGCTGAAGCTTTCTTT	CSVEGSSRTGRSAEAFF
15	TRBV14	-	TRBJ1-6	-	TGTGCCAGCAGCCAAGATCTAGCATCGCATTCACCCCTCCACTTT	CASSQDLASHSPLHF
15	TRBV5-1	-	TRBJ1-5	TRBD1	TGCGCCAGCAGCTTGGGGGACAGCGGCAATCAGCCCCAGCATTTT	CASSLGDSGNQPQHF
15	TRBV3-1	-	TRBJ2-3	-	TGTGCCAGCAGCCAATTAGGAGGCAGCACAGATACGCAGTATTTT	CASSQLGGSTDTQYF
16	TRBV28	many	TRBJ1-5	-	TGTGCCAGCAGTCAAGTTTGGAGCCATAGCAATCAGCCCCAGCATTTT	CASSQVWSHSNQPQHF
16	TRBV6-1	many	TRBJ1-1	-	TGTGCCAGCAGTGAACCTTTGGGTCGTTCAGGGACTGAAGCTTTCTTT	CASSEPLGRSGTEAFF
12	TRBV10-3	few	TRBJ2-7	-	TGTGCCATCAGTGAGAGGGCCTACGAGCAGTACTTC	CAISERAYEQYF
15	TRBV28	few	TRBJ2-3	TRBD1	TGTGCCAGCAGGGGACAGGGGGCATTTAAAGATGCGCAGTATTTT	CASRGQGAFKDAQYF
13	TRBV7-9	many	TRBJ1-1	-	TGTGCCAGCAGCTTATCAGGAAACACTGAAGCTTTCTTT	CASSLSGNTEAFF
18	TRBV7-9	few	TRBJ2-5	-	TGTGCCAGCAGCTTACTAGCTTCAGCGACAAACCATCAGAAGACCCAGTACTTC	CASSLLASATNHQKTQYF
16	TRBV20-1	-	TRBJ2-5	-	TGCAGTGCTATAACTCTACGGGACCCGGGGCAAGAGACCCAGTACTTC	CSAITLRDPGQETQYF
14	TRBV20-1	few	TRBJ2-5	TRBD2	TGCAGTGCTAGACAGGGACTAATCCAAGAGACCCAGTACTTC	CSARQGLIQETQYF
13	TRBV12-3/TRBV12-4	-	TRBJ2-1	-	TGTGCCAGCAGCCGCCTGACTAGGGGAAGGGAAGTTTTC	CASSRLTRGREVF
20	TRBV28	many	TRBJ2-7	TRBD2	TGTGCCAGCCTAGGGACTAGCGGGAGTAGGACCTCAGGAGGCTCCTACGAGCAGTACTTC	CASLGTSGSRTSGGSYEQYF